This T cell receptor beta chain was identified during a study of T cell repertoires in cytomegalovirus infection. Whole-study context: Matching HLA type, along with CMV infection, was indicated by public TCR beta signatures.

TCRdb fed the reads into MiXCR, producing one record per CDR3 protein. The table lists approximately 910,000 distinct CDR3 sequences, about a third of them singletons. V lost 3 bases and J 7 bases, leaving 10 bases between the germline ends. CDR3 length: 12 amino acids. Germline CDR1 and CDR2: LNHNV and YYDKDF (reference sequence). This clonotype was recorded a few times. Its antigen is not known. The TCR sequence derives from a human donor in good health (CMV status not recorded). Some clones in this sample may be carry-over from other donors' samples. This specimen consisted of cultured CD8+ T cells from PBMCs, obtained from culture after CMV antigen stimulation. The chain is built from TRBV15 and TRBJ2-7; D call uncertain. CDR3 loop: CATSSPSREQYF. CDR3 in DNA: TGTGCCACCAGCAGCCCCTCTAGAGAGCAGTACTTC.